This entry lists 13 T cell receptor beta chains sequenced from one sample in a study of Graves' ophthalmopathy and Graves' hyperthyroidism. Amplification from RNA transcripts yielded the TCR beta CDR3 regions. Amplification began with first-round RT-PCR using HTBI primers, then second-round multiplex PCR was performed. One entry per CDR3 protein, called by TCRdb with MiXCR from the multiplex PCR reads. The sample shows some 750,000 distinct CDR3 sequences, around 40% of them seen only once. The sample comprised peripheral blood. The origin of the receptors is an adult man with Graves' ophthalmopathy.

The chain combines TRBV19 with TRBJ1-2; D gene ambiguous. Deletions cut 5 bases from V and 5 bases from J, with 15 bases between. Per germline, CDR1 LNHDA and CDR2 SQIVND (reference sequence). The CDR3 has 14 residues. For the CDR3, the DNA is TGTGCCAGTAGTGCCTCTGGTTGGAGATATGGCTACACCTTC. Translation: CASSASGWRYGYTF.

The gene calls are TRBV5-6 and TRBJ1-4, with 9 bases aligning to TRBD1. Germline V CDR1 and CDR2: SGHDT, YYEEEE. With 4 bases clipped from V and 2 bases from J, the junction kept 3 bases outside the gene matches. CDR3 size: 15 residues. In DNA, the CDR3 is TGTGCCAGCAGCCGACAGGGGGTTACTAATGAAAAACTGTTTTTT. Its protein product is CASSRQGVTNEKLFF. Full variable domain (rest looked up from reference TRBV5-6 and TRBJ1-4): DAGVTQSPTHLIKTRGQQVTLRCSPKSGHDTVSWYQQALGQGPQFIFQYYEEEERQRGNFPDRFSGHQFPNYSSELNVNALLLGDSALYLCASSRQGVTNEKLFFGSGTQLSVL.

Worth noting for this clonotype: A much larger clonotype is one base distant, so this may be a read error. The chain is built from TRBV15 and TRBJ2-6; D may be TRBD1 (6 bases). The germline V gene has CDR1 LNHNV and CDR2 YYDKDF (reference sequence). The CDR3 consists of 18 residues. DNA for the CDR3: TGTGCCACCAGCAGAGATATAATTGGGGGCTCTGGGGCCAACGCCCTGACTTTC. This gives the protein CATSRDIIGGSGANALTF.

This sequence joins TRBV5-1 and TRBJ2-7; 7 bases map to TRBD1. The CDR3 covers 12 residues. Trimming at V came to 8 bases and at J to 6 bases, leaving 8 bases not matched to a gene. Germline V lookup: CDR1 SGHRS, CDR2 YFSETQ. In DNA, the CDR3 is TGCGCCAGTGGGACAGCCTCGACCGAGCAGTACTTC. Translation: CASGTASTEQYF.

This clonotype occurred a few times. V usage is TRBV25-1 and J usage is TRBJ2-2; a possible D gene is TRBD1 (6 bases). The CDR3 contains 15 residues. V was pared by 8 bases and J by 1 base, with 14 bases between. Germline CDR1 and CDR2: MGHDK and SYGVNS. CDR3 in DNA: TGTGCCAGCTCTCCTGGACAGCGGAACACCGGGGAGCTGTTTTTT. Translation: CASSPGQRNTGELFF.

This clonotype was observed many times. This rearrangement joins TRBV2 to TRBJ1-5; D is unclear. This CDR3 has 14 residues. The V and J ends lost 7 bases and 0 bases respectively, with 10 bases between them. Per the germline V gene, CDR1 is SNHLY and CDR2 is FYNNEI. CDR3 in DNA: TGTGCCAGCAAGGATGTGGATAGCAATCAGCCCCAGCATTTT. Protein sequence: CASKDVDSNQPQHF.

This clonotype was detected ten times or more. The chain carries TRBV10-3 and TRBJ1-6; TRBD1 matches at 9 bases. CDR3 length equals 16 residues. With V trimmed by 10 bases and J by 6 bases, 13 bases remained unmatched. Germline CDR1 is ENHRY and CDR2 is SYGVKD. DNA for the CDR3: TGTGCCAGCAGGAACCTATGGACAGGGGCTAATTCACCCCTCCACTTT. Its protein product is CASRNLWTGANSPLHF.

This clonotype has at least ten counts. The chain joins TRBV7-9 to TRBJ2-7; maybe TRBD1 (6 bases). Germline CDR1 SEHNR, CDR2 FQNEAQ (reference sequence). The ends were cut back, 5 bases at V and 4 bases at J, with 15 bases in the middle. CDR3 size: 14 residues. For the CDR3, the DNA is TGTGCCAGCAGCCTCACCTCACAGGGATACGAGCAGTACTTC. Translated: CASSLTSQGYEQYF.

The J gene is TRBJ1-1, the V gene TRBV12-3 or TRBV12-4, with 7 bases that match TRBD1. The trim removed 3 bases at V and 2 bases at J, leaving 3 bases unmatched. The CDR3 sequence is 14 residues long. CDR3 sequence reads: CASSFSGGNTEAFF. The DNA for the CDR3 is TGTGCCAGCAGTTTTTCAGGGGGAAACACTGAAGCTTTCTTT.

The sample holds a few counts of this clonotype. This sequence joins TRBV6-6 and TRBJ2-2; 11 bases align to TRBD2. Looked up from germline, CDR1 is MNHNY and CDR2 is SVGAGI (reference sequence). The CDR3 spans 17 residues. V trimming: 2 bases; J trimming: 1 base; junction bases outside the gene matches: 3. CDR3 sequence reads: CASSYVGLAVNTGELFF. The CDR3 bases are TGTGCCAGCAGTTACGTGGGACTAGCGGTGAACACCGGGGAGCTGTTTTTT.

The chain couples TRBV20-1 to TRBJ2-5; 12 bases fit TRBD2. The germline V gene encodes CDR1 DFQATT and CDR2 SNEGSKA (reference sequence). CDR3 length equals 14 residues. The J segment lost 4 bases and the V segment lost 5 bases, leaving 5 bases of the junction unmatched. The CDR3 loop reads CSAETSGGVETQYF. Written as DNA, the CDR3 is TGCAGTGCTGAGACTAGCGGGGGAGTAGAGACCCAGTACTTC.

There are a few counts of this clonotype. This chain links TRBV7-8 with TRBJ2-5; TRBD2 aligns across 8 bases. Germline-derived CDR1 and CDR2 are SGHVS and FQNEAQ. J gave up 0 bases and V 5 bases, and 14 bases lay outside the gene matches. The CDR3 extends over 18 amino acids. The CDR3 region is CASSAGWKRGQYQETQYF. The DNA for the CDR3 is TGTGCCAGCAGCGCCGGGTGGAAGCGGGGGCAGTACCAAGAGACCCAGTACTTC.

CDR3 sequence: CASSPLPGQGSGANVLTF. In DNA, the CDR3 is TGTGCCAGCTCACCGCTACCGGGACAGGGTAGCGGGGCCAACGTCCTGACTTTC. The chain carries TRBV9 and TRBJ2-6, with 9 bases fitting TRBD1. Germline CDR1 reads SGDLS; CDR2 reads YYNGEE. The CDR3 contains 18 residues. V trimming: 7 bases; J trimming: 4 bases; junction bases outside the gene matches: 15.